This T cell receptor (beta chain) was retrieved from a study of monozygotic twins with inflammatory bowel disease. The V gene's germline CDR1 is SEHNR and CDR2 FQNEAQ (reference sequence). CDR3 length equals 15 residues. As for this clonotype: Its antigen is unidentified.

The study, taken as a whole, reports: Researchers report that IBD patients shared fewer clonotypes with others than healthy twins, especially amid disease activity. IBD patients carried less diverse TCRbeta repertoires (inverse Simpson) than healthy co-twins.

The template-switching step introduced UMIs that carried a 6-nucleotide sample barcode. Reanalyzing the 5' RACE reads, TCRdb keeps one entry per CDR3 protein, without DNA. The sample is made up of about 300,000 distinct CDR3 sequences, and the top ten hold 5.6% of it. The sequence was collected from a human donor with ulcerative colitis or Crohn's disease, or a healthy co-twin of an affected twin (not recorded which). The chain links TRBV7-9 to TRBJ2-3. Sample: blood. CDR3: CASSLKHSDTDTQYF.